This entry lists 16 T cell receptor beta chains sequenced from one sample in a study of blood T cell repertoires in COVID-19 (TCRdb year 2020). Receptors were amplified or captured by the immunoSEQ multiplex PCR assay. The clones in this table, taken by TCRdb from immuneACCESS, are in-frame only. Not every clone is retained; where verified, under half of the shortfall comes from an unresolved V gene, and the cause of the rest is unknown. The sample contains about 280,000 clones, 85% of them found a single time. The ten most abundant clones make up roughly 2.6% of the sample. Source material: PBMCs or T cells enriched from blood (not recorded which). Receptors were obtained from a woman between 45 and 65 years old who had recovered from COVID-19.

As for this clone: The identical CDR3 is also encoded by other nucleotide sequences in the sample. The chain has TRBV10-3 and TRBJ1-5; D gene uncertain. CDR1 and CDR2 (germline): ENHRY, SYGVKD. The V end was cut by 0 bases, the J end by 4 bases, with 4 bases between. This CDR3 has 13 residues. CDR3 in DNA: TGTGCCATCAGTGAGTCCATTAATCAGCCCCAGCATTTT. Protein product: CAISESINQPQHF.

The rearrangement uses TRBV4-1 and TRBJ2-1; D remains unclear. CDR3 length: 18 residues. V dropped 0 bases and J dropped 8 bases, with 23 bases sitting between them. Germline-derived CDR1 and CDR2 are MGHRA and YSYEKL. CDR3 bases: TGCGCCAGCAGCCAAGAGGGTAGAGGTTACTATGTTGGCGATGAGCAGTTCTTC. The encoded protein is CASSQEGRGYYVGDEQFF.

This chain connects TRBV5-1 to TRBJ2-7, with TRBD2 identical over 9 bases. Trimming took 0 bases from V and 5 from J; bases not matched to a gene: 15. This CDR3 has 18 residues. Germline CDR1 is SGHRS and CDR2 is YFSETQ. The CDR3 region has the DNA TGCGCCAGCAGCTTGGGGTTCTCGGGTAGCGGGAGAAAAAACGAGCAGTACTTC. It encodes CASSLGFSGSGRKNEQYF. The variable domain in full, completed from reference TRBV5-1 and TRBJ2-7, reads KAGVTQTPRYLIKTRGQQVTLSCSPISGHRSVSWYQQTPGQGLQFLFEYFSETQRNKGNFPGRFSGRQFSNSRSEMNVSTLELGDSALYLCASSLGFSGSGRKNEQYFGPGTRLTVT.

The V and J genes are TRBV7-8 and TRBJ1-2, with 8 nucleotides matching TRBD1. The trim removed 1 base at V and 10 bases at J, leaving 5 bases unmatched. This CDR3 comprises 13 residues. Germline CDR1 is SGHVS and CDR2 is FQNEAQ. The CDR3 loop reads CASSLEDRDDYTF. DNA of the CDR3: TGTGCCAGCAGCTTAGAGGACAGGGACGACTACACCTTC.

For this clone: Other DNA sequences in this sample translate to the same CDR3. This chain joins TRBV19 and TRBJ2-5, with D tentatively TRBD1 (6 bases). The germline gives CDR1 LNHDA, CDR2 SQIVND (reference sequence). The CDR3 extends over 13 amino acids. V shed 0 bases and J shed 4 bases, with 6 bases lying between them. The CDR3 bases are TGTGCCAGTAGTATAGACAGGGGAGAGACCCAGTACTTC. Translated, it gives CASSIDRGETQYF.

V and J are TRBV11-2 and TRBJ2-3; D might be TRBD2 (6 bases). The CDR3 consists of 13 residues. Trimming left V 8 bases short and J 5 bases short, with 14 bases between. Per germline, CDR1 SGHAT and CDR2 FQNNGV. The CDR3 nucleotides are TGTGCCAGCGGAGTGGTGGGAGGAGATACGCAGTATTTT. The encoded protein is CASGVVGGDTQYF.

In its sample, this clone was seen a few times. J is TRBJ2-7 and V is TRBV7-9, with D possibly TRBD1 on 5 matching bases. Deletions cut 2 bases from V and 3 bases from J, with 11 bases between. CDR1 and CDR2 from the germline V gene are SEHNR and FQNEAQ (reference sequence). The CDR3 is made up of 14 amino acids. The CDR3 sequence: CASSLRAGYYEQYF. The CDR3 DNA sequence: TGTGCCAGCAGCTTAAGGGCAGGGTACTACGAGCAGTACTTC.

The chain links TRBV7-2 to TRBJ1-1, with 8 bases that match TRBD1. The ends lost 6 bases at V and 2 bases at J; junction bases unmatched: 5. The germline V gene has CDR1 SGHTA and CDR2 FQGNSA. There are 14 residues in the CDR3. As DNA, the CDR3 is TGTGCCAGCAGTTTAACAGGGGGAAACACTGAAGCTTTCTTT. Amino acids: CASSLTGGNTEAFF.

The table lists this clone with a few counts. CDR3 in amino acids: CASSFRGMNTEAFF. For the CDR3, the DNA is TGTGCCAGCAGTTTTCGCGGCATGAACACTGAAGCTTTCTTT. The genes are TRBV27 and TRBJ1-1; D ambiguous. Looked up from germline, CDR1 is MNHEY and CDR2 is SMNVEV (reference sequence). Trimming took off 3 bases at V and 0 bases at J, with 8 bases between the two ends. The CDR3 loop spans 14 amino acids.

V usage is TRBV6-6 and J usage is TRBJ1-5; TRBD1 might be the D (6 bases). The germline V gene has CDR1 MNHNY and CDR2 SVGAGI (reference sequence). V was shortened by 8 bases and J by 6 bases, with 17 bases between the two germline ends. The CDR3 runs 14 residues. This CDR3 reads CASVRITGIQPQHF. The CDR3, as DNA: TGTGCCAGCGTCCGTATTACAGGGATTCAGCCCCAGCATTTT.

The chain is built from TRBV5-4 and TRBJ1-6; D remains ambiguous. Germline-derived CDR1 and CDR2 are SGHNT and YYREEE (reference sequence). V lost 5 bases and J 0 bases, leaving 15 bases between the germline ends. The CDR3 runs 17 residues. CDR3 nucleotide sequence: TGTGCCAGCAGGACCGGGGTCCCGAGCTCCTATAATTCACCCCTCCACTTT. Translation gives CASRTGVPSSYNSPLHF.

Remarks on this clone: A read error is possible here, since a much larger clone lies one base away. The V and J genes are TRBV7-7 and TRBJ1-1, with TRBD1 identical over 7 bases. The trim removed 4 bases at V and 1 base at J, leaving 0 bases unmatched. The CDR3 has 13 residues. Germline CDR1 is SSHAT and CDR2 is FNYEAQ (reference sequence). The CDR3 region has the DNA TGTGCCAGCAGCTGGGACAGGAACACTGAAGCTTTCTTT. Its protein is CASSWDRNTEAFF.

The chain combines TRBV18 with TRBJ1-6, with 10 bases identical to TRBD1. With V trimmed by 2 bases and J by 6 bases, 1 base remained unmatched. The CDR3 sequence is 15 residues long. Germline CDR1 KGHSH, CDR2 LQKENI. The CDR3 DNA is TGTGCCAGCTCACCAAGGGACAGGGGTAATTCACCCCTCCACTTT. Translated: CASSPRDRGNSPLHF.

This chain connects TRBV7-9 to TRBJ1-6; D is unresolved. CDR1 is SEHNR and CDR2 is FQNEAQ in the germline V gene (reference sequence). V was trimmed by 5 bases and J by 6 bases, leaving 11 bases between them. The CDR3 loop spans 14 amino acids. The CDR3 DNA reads TGTGCCAGCAGCCCCCCGGGTTCTAATTCACCCCTCCACTTT. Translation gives CASSPPGSNSPLHF.

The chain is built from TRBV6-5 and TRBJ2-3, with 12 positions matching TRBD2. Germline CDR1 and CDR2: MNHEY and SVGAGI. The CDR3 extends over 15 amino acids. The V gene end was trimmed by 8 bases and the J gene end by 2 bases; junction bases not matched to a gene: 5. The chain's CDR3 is CASGLAGTITDTQYF. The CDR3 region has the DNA TGTGCCAGCGGACTAGCGGGGACAATCACAGATACGCAGTATTTT.

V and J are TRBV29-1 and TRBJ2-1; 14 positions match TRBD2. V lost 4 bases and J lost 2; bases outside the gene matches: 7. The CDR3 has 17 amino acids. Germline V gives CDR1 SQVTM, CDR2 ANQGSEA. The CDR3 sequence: CSVVGLAGARTYNEQFF. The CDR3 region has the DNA TGCAGCGTTGTGGGACTAGCGGGAGCGAGGACCTACAATGAGCAGTTCTTC.